This T cell receptor (beta chain) is drawn from a study of blood T cell repertoires in COVID-19. Study details: Material from acute and convalescent COVID-19 was sourced from the United States, Italy and Spain.

As handled by the study authors: Using reference gene primer amplification, nucleated cell counts were estimated. The assay was immunoSEQ multiplex PCR, and TCRdb's table has in-frame clones only and misses some. V and J calls and clone size are given by that table; D and trimming were obtained from the DNA. Of 100,000 to 150,000 clones detected, over 70% appear once; the ten largest clones hold 5.9%. Material for sequencing was peripheral blood. The source of this sequence is an older man with active or convalescent COVID-19.

In nucleotides, the CDR3 is TGTGCCATCAGTGGGGGCTATCAAGAGACCCAGTACTTC. As protein: CAISGGYQETQYF. The chain links TRBV10-3 to TRBJ2-5, with D maybe TRBD1 (5 bases). V lost 4 bases, J lost 2 bases, and 8 bases lay in between. The length of the CDR3 is 13 residues. Germline lookup yields CDR1 ENHRY and CDR2 SYGVKD.